This passage covers 10 T cell receptor beta chains from one sample sequenced in a study of blood T cell repertoires in COVID-19. Only in-frame clones appear in the TCRdb table, and some are missing; sequencing was by immunoSEQ multiplex PCR. The sample lists more than 65,000 clones, about four fifths occurring once. Sample: peripheral blood. The receptors stem from a woman aged 60-75 years with acute or convalescent COVID-19.

This clone was observed a few times. V is TRBV4-3 and J is TRBJ2-7; D remains ambiguous. Trimming removed 2 bases from V and 1 base from J, with 6 bases in between. From germline, CDR1 is LGHNA and CDR2 YSLEER. The CDR3 sequence is 13 residues long. This CDR3 is CASSQYRSYEQYF. DNA for the CDR3: TGCGCCAGCAGCCAATACAGATCCTACGAGCAGTACTTC.

The chain joins TRBV7-8 to TRBJ1-6; weak D call: TRBD1 (5 bases). V lost 2 bases and J lost 7, with 9 bases in between. The germline CDR1 and CDR2 sequences are SGHVS and FQNEAQ. The CDR3 has 14 residues. As DNA, the CDR3 is TGTGCCAGCAGCTTACGACAGTCGAATTCACCCCTCCACTTT. Protein sequence: CASSLRQSNSPLHF. Complete variable domain (other parts from reference TRBV7-8 and TRBJ1-6): GAGVSQSPRYKVAKRGQDVALRCDPISGHVSLFWYQQALGQGPEFLTYFQNEAQLDKSGLPSDRFFAERPEGSVSTLKIQRTQQEDSAVYLCASSLRQSNSPLHFGNGTRLTVT.

J is TRBJ2-7 and V is TRBV12-5; TRBD2 is a possible D gene (6 bases). This CDR3 has 14 amino acids. In germline, CDR1 is LGHNT, CDR2 FRNRAP. V shed 2 bases and J shed 12 bases, with 20 bases lying between them. Here the CDR3 reads CASGLPGGLLERYF. DNA for the CDR3: TGTGCTAGTGGTTTGCCTGGGGGACTCCTCGAGAGGTACTTC. The full variable domain, with the rest looked up from reference TRBV12-5 and TRBJ2-7, is DARVTQTPRHKVTEMGQEVTMRCQPILGHNTVFWYRQTMMQGLELLAYFRNRAPLDDSGMPKDRFSAEMPDATLATLKIQPSEPRDSAVYFCASGLPGGLLERYFGPGTRLTVT.

This chain links TRBV2 with TRBJ1-5, with a possible D match to TRBD1 (5 bases). The CDR3 covers 14 residues. V was clipped by 4 bases and J by 3 bases, with 10 bases between them. Per the germline V gene, CDR1 is SNHLY and CDR2 is FYNNEI. The CDR3 spells CASSVGDYNQPQHF. Written as DNA, the CDR3 is TGTGCCAGCAGTGTCGGGGACTACAATCAGCCCCAGCATTTT.

The chain has TRBV28 and TRBJ2-3; 10 bases match TRBD1. CDR1 is MDHEN and CDR2 is SYDVKM in the germline V gene. The V and J ends lost 7 bases and 5 bases, in that order; junction bases with no gene match: 9. CDR3 length: 15 amino acids. CDR3 coding DNA: TGTGCCAGCACCACGGGGACAGGGGTAGTAGATACGCAGTATTTT. This encodes CASTTGTGVVDTQYF.

This chain links TRBV5-6 with TRBJ1-1; D is possibly TRBD1 (6 bases). The CDR3 is made up of 13 amino acids. V lost 2 bases and J lost 6, with 11 bases in between. CDR1 is SGHDT, CDR2 YYEEEE, per germline. The CDR3 bases are TGTGCCAGCAGCTTCGGACAGAATCCTGAAGCTTTCTTT. Amino acids: CASSFGQNPEAFF.

The V and J genes are TRBV5-4 and TRBJ2-7; the D gene is possibly TRBD1 (5 bases). The germline V gene has CDR1 SGHNT and CDR2 YYREEE (reference sequence). V shed 5 bases and J shed 0 bases, with 6 bases lying between them. The CDR3 totals 12 residues. CDR3 sequence: CASSQGSYEQYF. The DNA of the CDR3 is TGTGCCAGCAGTCAGGGCTCCTACGAGCAGTACTTC. The variable domain in full, with the rest retrieved from reference TRBV5-4 and TRBJ2-7, is ETGVTQSPTHLIKTRGQQVTLRCSSQSGHNTVSWYQQALGQGPQFIFQYYREEENGRGNFPPRFSGLQFPNYSSELNVNALELDDSALYLCASSQGSYEQYFGPGTRLTVT.

Regarding this clone: The sample contains more than one DNA sequence encoding this CDR3. V usage is TRBV7-9 and J usage is TRBJ1-4; a possible D gene is TRBD1 (6 bases). Germline CDR1 and CDR2: SEHNR and FQNEAQ (reference sequence). The V gene lost 2 bases and the J gene lost 8 bases, with 6 bases spanning the gap. CDR3 length: 12 amino acids. Here the CDR3 reads CASSLQGEKLFF. Here the CDR3 DNA reads TGTGCCAGCAGCTTACAGGGGGAAAAACTGTTTTTT.

This chain joins TRBV14 and TRBJ1-4, with 7 bases lining up with TRBD1. The CDR3 sequence is 19 residues long. J was trimmed by 3 bases and V by 0 bases; bases with no gene match: 13. Germline CDR1 is SGHDN and CDR2 is FVKESK. The CDR3 is CASSQDVQGQGGSNEKLFF. Here the CDR3 DNA reads TGTGCCAGCAGCCAAGATGTACAGGGGCAGGGAGGATCTAATGAAAAACTGTTTTTT.

The chain combines TRBV24-1 with TRBJ2-1, with 12 bases lining up with TRBD2. The length of the CDR3 is 18 residues. Looked up from germline, CDR1 is KGHDR and CDR2 is SFDVKD. Trimming at V came to 5 bases and at J to 6 bases, leaving 13 bases not matched to a gene. Here the CDR3 reads CATSGPTSGGLRGNEQFF. As DNA, the CDR3 is TGTGCCACCAGTGGCCCGACTAGCGGGGGCCTAAGGGGCAATGAGCAGTTCTTC.